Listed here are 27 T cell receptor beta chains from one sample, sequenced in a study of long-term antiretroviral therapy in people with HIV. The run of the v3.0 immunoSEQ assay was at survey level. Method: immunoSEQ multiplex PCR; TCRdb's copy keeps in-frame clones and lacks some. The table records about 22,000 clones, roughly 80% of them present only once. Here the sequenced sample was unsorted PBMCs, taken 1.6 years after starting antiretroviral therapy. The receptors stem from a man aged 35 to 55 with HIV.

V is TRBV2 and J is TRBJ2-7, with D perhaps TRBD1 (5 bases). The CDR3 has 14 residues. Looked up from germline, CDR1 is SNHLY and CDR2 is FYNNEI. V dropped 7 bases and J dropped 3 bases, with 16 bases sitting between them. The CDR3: CASMDKGLHYEQYF. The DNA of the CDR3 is TGTGCCAGCATGGACAAGGGGCTCCACTACGAGCAGTACTTC.

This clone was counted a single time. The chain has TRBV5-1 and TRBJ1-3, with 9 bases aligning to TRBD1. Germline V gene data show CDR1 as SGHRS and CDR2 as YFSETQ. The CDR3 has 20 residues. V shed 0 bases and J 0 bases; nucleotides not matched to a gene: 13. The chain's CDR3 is CASSLAPGQGILLSGNTIYF. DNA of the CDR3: TGCGCCAGCAGCTTGGCACCTGGACAGGGGATCTTACTCTCTGGAAACACCATATATTTT.

This CDR3 reads CAWGGVGNEQFF. The DNA for the CDR3 is TGTGCCTGGGGGGGAGTGGGCAATGAGCAGTTCTTC. The V call is TRBV30, the J call TRBJ2-1; tentatively, D is TRBD1 or TRBD2 (5 bases each). The CDR3 has 12 amino acids. The germline CDR1 and CDR2 sequences are GTSNPN and SVGIG (reference sequence). Trimming pared 5 bases from V and 6 bases from J, leaving 11 bases between.

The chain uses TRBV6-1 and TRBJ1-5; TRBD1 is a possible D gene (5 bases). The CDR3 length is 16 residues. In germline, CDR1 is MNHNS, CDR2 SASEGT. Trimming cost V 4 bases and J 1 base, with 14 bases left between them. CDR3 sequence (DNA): TGTGCCAGCAGTGCCCCGGTCGCAGGGAGCAATCAGCCCCAGCATTTT. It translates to CASSAPVAGSNQPQHF.

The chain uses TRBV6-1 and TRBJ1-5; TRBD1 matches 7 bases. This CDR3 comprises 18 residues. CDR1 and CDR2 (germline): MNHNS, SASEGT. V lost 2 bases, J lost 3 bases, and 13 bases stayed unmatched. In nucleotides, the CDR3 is TGTGCCAGCAGTGAAACGTTATCAGCACAGGGGTTCAATCAGCCCCAGCATTTT. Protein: CASSETLSAQGFNQPQHF.

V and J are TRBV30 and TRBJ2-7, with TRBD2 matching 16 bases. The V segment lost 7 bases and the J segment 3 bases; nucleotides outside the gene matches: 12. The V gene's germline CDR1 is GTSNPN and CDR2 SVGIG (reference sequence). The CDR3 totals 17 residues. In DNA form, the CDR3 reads TGTGCCTATCAATTGGGACTAGCGGGAGGGACAAACTACGAGCAGTACTTC. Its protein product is CAYQLGLAGGTNYEQYF.

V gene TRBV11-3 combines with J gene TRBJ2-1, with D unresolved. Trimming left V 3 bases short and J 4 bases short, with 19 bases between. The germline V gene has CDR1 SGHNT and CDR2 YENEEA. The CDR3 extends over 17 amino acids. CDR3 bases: TGTGCCAGCAGCTTGGGTGGACCCCCACGAGGTTACAATGAGCAGTTCTTC. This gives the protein CASSLGGPPRGYNEQFF.

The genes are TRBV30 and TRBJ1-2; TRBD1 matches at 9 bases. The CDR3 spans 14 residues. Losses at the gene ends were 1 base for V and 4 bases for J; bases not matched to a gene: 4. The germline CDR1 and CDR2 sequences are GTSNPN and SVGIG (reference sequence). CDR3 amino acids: CAWSAGTGTYGYTF. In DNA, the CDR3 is TGTGCCTGGAGTGCGGGGACAGGGACCTATGGCTACACCTTC.

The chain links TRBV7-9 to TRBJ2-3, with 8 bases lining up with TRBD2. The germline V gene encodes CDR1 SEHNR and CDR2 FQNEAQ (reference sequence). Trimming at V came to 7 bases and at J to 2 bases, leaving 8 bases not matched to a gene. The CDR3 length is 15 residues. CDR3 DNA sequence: TGTGCCAGCACCTGGACTAGCCGAGACACAGATACGCAGTATTTT. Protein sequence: CASTWTSRDTDTQYF.

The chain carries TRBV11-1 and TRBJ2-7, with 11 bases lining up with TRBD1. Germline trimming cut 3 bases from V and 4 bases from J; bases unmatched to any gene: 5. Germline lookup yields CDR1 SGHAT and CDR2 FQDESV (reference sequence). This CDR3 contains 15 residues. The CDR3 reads CASSFRTGGGYEQYF. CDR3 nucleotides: TGTGCCAGCAGCTTTCGGACAGGGGGCGGTTACGAGCAGTACTTC.

The CDR3 nucleotides are TGCGCCAGCAGCTTGGACCTAGCGGACTACGAGCAGTACTTC. It is translated as CASSLDLADYEQYF. V usage is TRBV5-1 and J usage is TRBJ2-7, with 7 nucleotides matching TRBD2. The CDR3 spans 14 residues. V shed 0 bases, J shed 3 bases, and the junction held 3 bases outside the gene matches. Germline CDR1 SGHRS, CDR2 YFSETQ.

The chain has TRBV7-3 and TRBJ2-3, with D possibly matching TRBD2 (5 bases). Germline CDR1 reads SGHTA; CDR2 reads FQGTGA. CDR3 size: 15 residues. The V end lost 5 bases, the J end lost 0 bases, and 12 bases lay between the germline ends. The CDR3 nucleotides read TGTGCCAGCAGCGTGGGCAGGACTAGCACAGATACGCAGTATTTT. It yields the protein CASSVGRTSTDTQYF.

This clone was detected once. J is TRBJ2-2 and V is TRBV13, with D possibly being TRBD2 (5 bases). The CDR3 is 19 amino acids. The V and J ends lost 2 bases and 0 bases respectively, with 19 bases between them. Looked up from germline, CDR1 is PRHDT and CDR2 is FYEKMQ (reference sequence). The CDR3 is CASSLLGGRSFANTGELFF. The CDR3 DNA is TGTGCCAGCAGCTTATTAGGAGGCAGATCCTTCGCGAACACCGGGGAGCTGTTTTTT.

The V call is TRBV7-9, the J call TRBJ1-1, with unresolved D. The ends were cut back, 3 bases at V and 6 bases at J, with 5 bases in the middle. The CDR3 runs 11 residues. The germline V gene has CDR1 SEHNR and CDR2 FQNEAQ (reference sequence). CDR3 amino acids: CASSFSAEAFF. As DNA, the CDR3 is TGTGCCAGCAGCTTCTCCGCTGAAGCTTTCTTT.

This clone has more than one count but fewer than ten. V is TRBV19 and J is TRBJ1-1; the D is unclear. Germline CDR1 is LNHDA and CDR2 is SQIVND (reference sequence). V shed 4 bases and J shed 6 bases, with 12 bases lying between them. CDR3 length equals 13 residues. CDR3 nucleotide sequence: TGTGCCAGTAGTAACCTAATAAGGGCTGAAGCTTTCTTT. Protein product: CASSNLIRAEAFF.

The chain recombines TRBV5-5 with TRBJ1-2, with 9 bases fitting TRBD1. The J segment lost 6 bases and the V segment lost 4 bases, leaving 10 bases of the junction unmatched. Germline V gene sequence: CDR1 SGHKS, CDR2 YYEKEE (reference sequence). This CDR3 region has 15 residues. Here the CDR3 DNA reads TGTGCCAGCAGCATCCTACAACAGGGGGCGGATGGCTACACCTTC. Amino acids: CASSILQQGADGYTF. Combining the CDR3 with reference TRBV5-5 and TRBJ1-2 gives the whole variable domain DAGVTQSPTHLIKTRGQQVTLRCSPISGHKSVSWYQQVLGQGPQFIFQYYEKEERGRGNFPDRFSARQFPNYSSELNVNALLLGDSALYLCASSILQQGADGYTFGSGTRLTVV.

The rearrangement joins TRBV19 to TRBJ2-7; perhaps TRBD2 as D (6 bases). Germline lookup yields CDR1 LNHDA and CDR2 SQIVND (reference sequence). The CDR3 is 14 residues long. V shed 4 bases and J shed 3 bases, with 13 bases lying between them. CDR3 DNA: TGTGCCAGTAGTACCGGGGGACTTAACTACGAGCAGTACTTC. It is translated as CASSTGGLNYEQYF.

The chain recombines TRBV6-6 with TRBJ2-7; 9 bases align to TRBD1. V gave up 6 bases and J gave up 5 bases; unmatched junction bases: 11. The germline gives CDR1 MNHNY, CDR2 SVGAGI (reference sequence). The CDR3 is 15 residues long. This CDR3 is CASRPSGTGSDEQYF. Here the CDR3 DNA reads TGTGCCAGCAGACCTTCCGGGACAGGGAGCGACGAGCAGTACTTC.

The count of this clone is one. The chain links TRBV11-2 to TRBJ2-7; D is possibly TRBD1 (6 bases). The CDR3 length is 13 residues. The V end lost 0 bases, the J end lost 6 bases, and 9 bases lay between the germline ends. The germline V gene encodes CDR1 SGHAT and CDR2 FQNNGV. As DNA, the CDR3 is TGTGCCAGCAGCTTAGAGGACAGACGCGAGCAGTACTTC. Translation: CASSLEDRREQYF.

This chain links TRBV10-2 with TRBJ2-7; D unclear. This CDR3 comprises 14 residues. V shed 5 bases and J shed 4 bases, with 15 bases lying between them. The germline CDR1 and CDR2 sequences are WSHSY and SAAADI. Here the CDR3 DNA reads TGCGCCAGCAGTTCCCACGGACGGACGTACGAGCAGTACTTC. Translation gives CASSSHGRTYEQYF.

The CDR3: CASSLESTRGETQYF. For the CDR3, the DNA is TGTGCCAGCAGCTTAGAATCGACAAGGGGGGAGACCCAGTACTTC. This chain connects TRBV11-2 to TRBJ2-5; D is possibly TRBD1 (6 bases). The CDR3 sequence is 15 residues long. Germline CDR1 reads SGHAT; CDR2 reads FQNNGV. Between the trimmed V and J ends, which lost 0 bases and 5 bases, there was a span of 13 bases.

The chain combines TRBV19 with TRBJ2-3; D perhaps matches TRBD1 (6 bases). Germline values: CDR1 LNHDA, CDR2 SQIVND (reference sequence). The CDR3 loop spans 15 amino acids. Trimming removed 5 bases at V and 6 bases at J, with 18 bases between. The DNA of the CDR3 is TGTGCCAGTAGTGCAGCAGGGGTTCTACGGGATACGCAGTATTTT. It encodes CASSAAGVLRDTQYF. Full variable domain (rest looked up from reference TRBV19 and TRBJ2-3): DGGITQSPKYLFRKEGQNVTLSCEQNLNHDAMYWYRQDPGQGLRLIYYSQIVNDFQKGDIAEGYSVSREKKESFPLTVTSAQKNPTAFYLCASSAAGVLRDTQYFGPGTRLTVL.

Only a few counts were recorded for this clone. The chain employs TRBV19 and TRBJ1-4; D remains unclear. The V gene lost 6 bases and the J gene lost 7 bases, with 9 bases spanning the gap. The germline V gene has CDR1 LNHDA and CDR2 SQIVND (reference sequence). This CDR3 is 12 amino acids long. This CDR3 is CASREGSEKLFF. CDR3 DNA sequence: TGTGCCAGTAGAGAAGGAAGTGAAAAACTGTTTTTT.

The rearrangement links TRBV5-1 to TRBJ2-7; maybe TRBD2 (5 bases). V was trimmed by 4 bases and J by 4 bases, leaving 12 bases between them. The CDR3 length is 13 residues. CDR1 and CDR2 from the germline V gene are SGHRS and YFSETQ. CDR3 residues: CASSVDLGYEQYF. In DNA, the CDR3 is TGCGCCAGCAGCGTGGACTTAGGGTACGAGCAGTACTTC.

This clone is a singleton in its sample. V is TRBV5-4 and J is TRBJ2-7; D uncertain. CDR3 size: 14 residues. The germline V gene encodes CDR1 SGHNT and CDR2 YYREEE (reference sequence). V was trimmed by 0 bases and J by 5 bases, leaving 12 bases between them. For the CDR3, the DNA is TGTGCCAGCAGCTTGGGGCAGCGTCCCAACGAGCAGTACTTC. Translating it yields CASSLGQRPNEQYF.

The CDR3 loop reads CASSPRTGPYNEQFF. The CDR3 DNA sequence: TGTGCCAGCAGCCCGAGGACAGGGCCCTACAATGAGCAGTTCTTC. The rearrangement joins TRBV7-8 to TRBJ2-1; 8 bases match TRBD1. Germline CDR1 reads SGHVS; CDR2 reads FQNEAQ. V was pared by 5 bases and J by 2 bases, with 5 bases of the junction left unmatched. CDR3 length equals 15 residues.

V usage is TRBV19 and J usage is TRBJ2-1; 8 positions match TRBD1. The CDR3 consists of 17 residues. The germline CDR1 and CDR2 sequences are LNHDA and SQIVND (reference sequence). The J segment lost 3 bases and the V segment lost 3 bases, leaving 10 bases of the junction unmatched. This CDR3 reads CASSILVGTGGYNEQFF. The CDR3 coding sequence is TGTGCCAGTAGTATTCTGGTGGGGACAGGAGGCTACAATGAGCAGTTCTTC.